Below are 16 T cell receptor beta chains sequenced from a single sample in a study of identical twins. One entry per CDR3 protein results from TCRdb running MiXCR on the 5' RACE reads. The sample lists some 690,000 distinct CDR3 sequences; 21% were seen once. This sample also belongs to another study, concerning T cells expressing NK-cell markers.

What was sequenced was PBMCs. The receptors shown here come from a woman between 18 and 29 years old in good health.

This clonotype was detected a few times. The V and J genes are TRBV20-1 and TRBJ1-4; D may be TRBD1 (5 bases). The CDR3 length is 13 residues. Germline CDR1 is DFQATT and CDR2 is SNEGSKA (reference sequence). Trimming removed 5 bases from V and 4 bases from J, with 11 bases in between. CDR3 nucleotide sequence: TGCAGTGCTCCCCAGGGCGTTAATGAAAAACTGTTTTTT. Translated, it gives CSAPQGVNEKLFF.

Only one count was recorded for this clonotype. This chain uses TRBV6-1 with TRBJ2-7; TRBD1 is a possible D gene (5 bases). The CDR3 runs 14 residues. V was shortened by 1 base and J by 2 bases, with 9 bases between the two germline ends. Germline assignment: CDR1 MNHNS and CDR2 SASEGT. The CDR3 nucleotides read TGTGCCAGCAGTGAAGGTATAGGGGCCTACGAGCAGTACTTC. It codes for CASSEGIGAYEQYF.

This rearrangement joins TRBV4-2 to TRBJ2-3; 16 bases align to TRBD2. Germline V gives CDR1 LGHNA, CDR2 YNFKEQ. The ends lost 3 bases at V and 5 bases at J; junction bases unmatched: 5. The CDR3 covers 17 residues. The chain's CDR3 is CASSQGLAGGPEDTQYF. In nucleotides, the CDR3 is TGTGCCAGCAGCCAGGGACTAGCGGGAGGGCCGGAAGATACGCAGTATTTT.

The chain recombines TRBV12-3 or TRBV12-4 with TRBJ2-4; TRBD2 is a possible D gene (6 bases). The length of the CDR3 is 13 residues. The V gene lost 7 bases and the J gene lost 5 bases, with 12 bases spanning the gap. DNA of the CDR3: TGTGCCAGCATGGTGCGGGAAGAAAACATTCAGTACTTC. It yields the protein CASMVREENIQYF.

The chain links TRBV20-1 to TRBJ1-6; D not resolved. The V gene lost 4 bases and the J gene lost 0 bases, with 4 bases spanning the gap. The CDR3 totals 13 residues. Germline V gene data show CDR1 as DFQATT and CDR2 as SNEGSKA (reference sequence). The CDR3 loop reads CSAKSSYNSPLHF. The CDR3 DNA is TGCAGTGCTAAGAGCTCCTATAATTCACCCCTCCACTTT.

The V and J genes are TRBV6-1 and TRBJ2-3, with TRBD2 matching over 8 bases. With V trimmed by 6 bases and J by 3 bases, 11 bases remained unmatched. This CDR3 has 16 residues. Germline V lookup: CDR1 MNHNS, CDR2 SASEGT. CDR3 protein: CASRTTSGGGTDTQYF. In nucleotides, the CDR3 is TGTGCCAGCAGAACCACTAGTGGCGGGGGGACAGATACGCAGTATTTT.

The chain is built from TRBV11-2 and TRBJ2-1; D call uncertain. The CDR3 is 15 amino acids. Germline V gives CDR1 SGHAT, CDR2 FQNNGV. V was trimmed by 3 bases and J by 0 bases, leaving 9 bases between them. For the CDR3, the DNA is TGTGCCAGCAGCTTCGAAGCGCACTCCTACAATGAGCAGTTCTTC. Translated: CASSFEAHSYNEQFF.

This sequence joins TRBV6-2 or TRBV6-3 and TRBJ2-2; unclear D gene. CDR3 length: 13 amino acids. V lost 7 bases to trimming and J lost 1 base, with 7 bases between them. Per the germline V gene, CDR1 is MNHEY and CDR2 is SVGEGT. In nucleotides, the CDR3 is TGTGCCAGCATTGACCAGAACACCGGGGAGCTGTTTTTT. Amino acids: CASIDQNTGELFF.

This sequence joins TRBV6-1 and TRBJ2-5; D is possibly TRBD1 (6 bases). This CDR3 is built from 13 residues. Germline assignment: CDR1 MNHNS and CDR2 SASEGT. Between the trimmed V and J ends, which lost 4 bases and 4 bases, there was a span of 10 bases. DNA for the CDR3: TGTGCCAGCAGTGGGACAGTATCAGAGACCCAGTACTTC. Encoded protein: CASSGTVSETQYF.

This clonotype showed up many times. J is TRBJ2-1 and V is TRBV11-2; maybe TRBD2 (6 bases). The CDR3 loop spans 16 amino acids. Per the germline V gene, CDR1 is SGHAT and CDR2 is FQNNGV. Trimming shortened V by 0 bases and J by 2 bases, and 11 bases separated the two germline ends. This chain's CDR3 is CASSLESGGTYNEQFF. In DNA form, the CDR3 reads TGTGCCAGCAGCTTAGAGTCTGGCGGGACCTACAATGAGCAGTTCTTC.

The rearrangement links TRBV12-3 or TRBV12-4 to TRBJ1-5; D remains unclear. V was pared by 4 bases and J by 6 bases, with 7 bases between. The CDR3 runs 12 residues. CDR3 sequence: CASSSAPQPQHF. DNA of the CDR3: TGTGCCAGCAGTTCTGCTCCTCAGCCCCAGCATTTT.

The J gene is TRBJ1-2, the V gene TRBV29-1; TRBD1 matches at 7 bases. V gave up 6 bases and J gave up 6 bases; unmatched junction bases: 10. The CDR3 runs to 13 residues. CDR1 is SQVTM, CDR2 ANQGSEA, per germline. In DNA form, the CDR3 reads TGCAGCGTCGGGGAGGGGGCAGCGGATGGCTACACCTTC. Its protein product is CSVGEGAADGYTF. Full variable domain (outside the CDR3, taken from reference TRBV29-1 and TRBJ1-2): SAVISQKPSRDICQRGTSLTIQCQVDSQVTMMFWYRQQPGQSLTLIATANQGSEATYESGFVIDKFPISRPNLTFSTLTVSNMSPEDSSIYLCSVGEGAADGYTFGSGTRLTVV.

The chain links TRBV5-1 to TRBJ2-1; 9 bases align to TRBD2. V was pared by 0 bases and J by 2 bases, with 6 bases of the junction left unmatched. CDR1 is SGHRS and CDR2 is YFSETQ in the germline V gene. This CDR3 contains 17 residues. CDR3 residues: CASSLAAGGPPYNEQFF. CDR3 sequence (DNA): TGCGCCAGCAGCTTGGCGGCGGGAGGGCCCCCCTACAATGAGCAGTTCTTC.

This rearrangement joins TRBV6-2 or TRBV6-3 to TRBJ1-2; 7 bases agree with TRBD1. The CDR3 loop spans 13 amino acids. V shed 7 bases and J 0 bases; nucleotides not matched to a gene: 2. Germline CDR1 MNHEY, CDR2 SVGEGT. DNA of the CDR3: TGTGCCAGCACGGGACAGACTAACTATGGCTACACCTTC. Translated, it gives CASTGQTNYGYTF.

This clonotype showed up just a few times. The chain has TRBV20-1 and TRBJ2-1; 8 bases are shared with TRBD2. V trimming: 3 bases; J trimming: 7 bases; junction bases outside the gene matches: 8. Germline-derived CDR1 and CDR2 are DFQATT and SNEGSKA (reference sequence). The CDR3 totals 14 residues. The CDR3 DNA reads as TGCAGTGCTAGGGGACTAGTCCTCCGGAATGAGCAGTTCTTC. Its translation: CSARGLVLRNEQFF.

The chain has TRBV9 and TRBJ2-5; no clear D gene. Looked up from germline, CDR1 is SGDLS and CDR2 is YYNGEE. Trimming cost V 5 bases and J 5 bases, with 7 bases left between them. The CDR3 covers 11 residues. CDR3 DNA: TGTGCCAGCAGTCGAGCGGAGACCCAGTACTTC. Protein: CASSRAETQYF.